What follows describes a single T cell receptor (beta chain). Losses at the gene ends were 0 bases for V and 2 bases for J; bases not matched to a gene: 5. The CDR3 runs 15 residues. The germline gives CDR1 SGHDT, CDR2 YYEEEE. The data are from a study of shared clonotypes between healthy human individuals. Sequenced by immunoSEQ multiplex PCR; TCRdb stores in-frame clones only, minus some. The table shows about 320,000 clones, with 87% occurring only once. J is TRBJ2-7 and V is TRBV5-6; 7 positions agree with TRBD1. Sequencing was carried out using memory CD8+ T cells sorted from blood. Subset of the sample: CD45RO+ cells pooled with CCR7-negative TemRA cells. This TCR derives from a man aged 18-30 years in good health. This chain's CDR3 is CASSLEGAPPYEQYF. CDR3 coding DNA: TGTGCCAGCAGCTTGGAGGGGGCTCCCCCCTACGAGCAGTACTTC.